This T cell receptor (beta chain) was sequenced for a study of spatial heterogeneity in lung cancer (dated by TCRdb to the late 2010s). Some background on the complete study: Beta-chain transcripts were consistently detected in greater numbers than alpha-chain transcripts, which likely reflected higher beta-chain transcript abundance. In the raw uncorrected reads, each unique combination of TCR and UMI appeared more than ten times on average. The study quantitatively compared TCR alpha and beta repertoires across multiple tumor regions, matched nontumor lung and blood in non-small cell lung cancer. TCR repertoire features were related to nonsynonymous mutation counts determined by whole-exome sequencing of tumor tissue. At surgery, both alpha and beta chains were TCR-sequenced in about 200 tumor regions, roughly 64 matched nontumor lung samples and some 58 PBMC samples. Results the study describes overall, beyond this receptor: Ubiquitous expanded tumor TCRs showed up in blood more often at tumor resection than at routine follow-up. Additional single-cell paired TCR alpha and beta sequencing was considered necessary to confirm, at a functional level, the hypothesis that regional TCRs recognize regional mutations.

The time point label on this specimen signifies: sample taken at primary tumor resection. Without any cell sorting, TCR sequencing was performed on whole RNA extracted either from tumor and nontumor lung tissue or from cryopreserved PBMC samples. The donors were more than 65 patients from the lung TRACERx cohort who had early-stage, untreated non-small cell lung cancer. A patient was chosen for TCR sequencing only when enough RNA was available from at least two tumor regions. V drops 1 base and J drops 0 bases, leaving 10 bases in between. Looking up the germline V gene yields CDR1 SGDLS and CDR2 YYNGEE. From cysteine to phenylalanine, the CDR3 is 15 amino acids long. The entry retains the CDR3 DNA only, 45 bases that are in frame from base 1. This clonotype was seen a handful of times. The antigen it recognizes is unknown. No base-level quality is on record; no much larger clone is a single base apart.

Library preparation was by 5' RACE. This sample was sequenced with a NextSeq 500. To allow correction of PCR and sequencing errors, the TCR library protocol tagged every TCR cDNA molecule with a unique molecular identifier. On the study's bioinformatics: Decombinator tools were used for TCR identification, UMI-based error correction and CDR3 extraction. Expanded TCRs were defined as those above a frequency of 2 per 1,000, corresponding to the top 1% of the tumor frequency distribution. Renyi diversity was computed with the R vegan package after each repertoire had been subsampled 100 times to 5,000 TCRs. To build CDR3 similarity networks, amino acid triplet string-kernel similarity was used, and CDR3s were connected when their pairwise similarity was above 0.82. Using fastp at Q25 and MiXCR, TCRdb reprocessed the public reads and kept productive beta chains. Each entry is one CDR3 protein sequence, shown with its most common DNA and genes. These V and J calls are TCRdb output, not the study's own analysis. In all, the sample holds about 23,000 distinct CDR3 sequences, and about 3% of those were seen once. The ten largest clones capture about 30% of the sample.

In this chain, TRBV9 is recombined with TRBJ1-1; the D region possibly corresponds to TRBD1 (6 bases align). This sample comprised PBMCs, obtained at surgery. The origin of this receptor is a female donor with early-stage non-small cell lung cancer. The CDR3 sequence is CASSVTGRVNTEAFF. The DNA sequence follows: TGTGCCAGCAGCGTAACAGGGAGAGTGAACACTGAAGCTTTCTTT. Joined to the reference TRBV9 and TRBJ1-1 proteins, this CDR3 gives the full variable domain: DSGVTQTPKHLITATGQRVTLRCSPRSGDLSVYWYQQSLDQGLQFLIQYYNGEERAKGNILERFSAQQFPDLHSELNLSSLELGDSALYFCASSVTGRVNTEAFFGQGTRLTVV.